Presented here are 8 T cell receptor beta chains from one specimen sequenced in a study of breast tumors, draining lymph nodes, adjacent tissues listed by TCRdb under 2016. To prepare the library, multiplex PCR was applied. TCRdb shows the sequencer as Illumina HiSeq 2000. TCRdb reanalyzed the raw reads on its own, using fastp at Q25 for trimming and MiXCR for clone calling, and kept in-frame beta chains. For every CDR3 protein sequence, its rows merge into one entry that carries the most common genes and DNA. The sample table shows 100,000 to 150,000 distinct CDR3 sequences, and around 24% are seen once. The leading ten clones occupy roughly 2.8% of the sample. Lymph node samples were obtained from the axillary draining lymph nodes of breast cancer patients. Sequenced sample: axillary lymph node tissue. Every receptor here comes from a female donor with breast cancer. Some clones in this sample may be carry-over from other donors' samples.

In this sample, this clonotype turned up many times. The CDR3: CSEVKPYEQYF. CDR3 sequence (DNA): TGCAGTGAGGTGAAGCCATACGAGCAGTACTTC. This rearrangement joins TRBV20-1 to TRBJ2-7; no firm D call. V lost 7 bases and J lost 4, with 11 bases in between. The CDR3 consists of 11 residues. Germline CDR1 reads DFQATT; CDR2 reads SNEGSKA (reference sequence).

As for this clonotype: A read error may explain this, as a much larger clone is one base away. The chain joins TRBV10-2 to TRBJ2-5; 11 positions agree with TRBD1. Germline-derived CDR1 and CDR2 are WSHSY and SAAADI. CDR3 length: 14 residues. CDR3 region: CASRDRGLQETEYF. In DNA, the CDR3 is TGCGCCAGCAGGGACAGGGGGCTCCAAGAGACCGAGTACTTC.

A note on this clonotype: A read error is possible here, since a much larger clone lies one base away. V usage is TRBV30 and J usage is TRBJ1-3; D is unresolved. The CDR3 runs to 12 residues. CDR1 and CDR2 from the germline V gene are GTSNPN and SVGIG (reference sequence). CDR3 loop: CAYELSGDTIYF. CDR3 in DNA: TGTGCCTATGAACTCTCTGGAGACACCATATATTTT.

In regard to this clonotype: A junction end diverges from the germline sequence, so it may reflect a read error. The CDR3 coding sequence is TGTGCCAGCGGGGGACTAGCGGGAGGCACCGGGGAGCTGGTTTTT. Translating it yields CASGGLAGGTGELVF. The genes are TRBV6-1 and TRBJ2-2; 15 bases agree with TRBD2. This CDR3 contains 15 residues. Germline V lookup: CDR1 MNHNS, CDR2 SASEGT.

This chain uses TRBV24-1 with TRBJ2-1; 9 bases map to TRBD1. The CDR3 is 16 amino acids. V shed 4 bases, J shed 8 bases, and the junction held 11 bases outside the gene matches. Germline V CDR1 and CDR2: KGHDR, SFDVKD. The CDR3: CATSENPGQGFDEQFF. The CDR3, as DNA: TGTGCCACCAGTGAGAATCCGGGACAGGGCTTCGATGAGCAGTTCTTC.

This clonotype appeared many times. The chain couples TRBV13 to TRBJ1-2; D gene uncertain. The V gene lost 6 bases and the J gene lost 7 bases, with 15 bases spanning the gap. This CDR3 is built from 13 residues. CDR1 PRHDT and CDR2 FYEKMQ come from the germline V gene (reference sequence). In DNA form, the CDR3 reads TGTGCCAGCAGTCCCCTCGGCCCGACTGGCTACACCTTC. This sequence encodes CASSPLGPTGYTF.

Many counts were recorded for this clonotype. The J gene is TRBJ2-1, the V gene TRBV7-2; unclear D gene. Looked up from germline, CDR1 is SGHTA and CDR2 is FQGNSA. Deletions cut 2 bases from V and 0 bases from J, with 5 bases between. The CDR3 sequence is 14 residues long. The CDR3 is CASSLHGSYNEQFF. The CDR3 nucleotides are TGTGCCAGCAGCTTACACGGCTCCTACAATGAGCAGTTCTTC.

This clonotype was detected ten times or more. The V gene is TRBV20-1, the J gene TRBJ1-2; D unresolved. V shed 2 bases and J shed 1 base, with 11 bases lying between them. Germline CDR1 is DFQATT and CDR2 is SNEGSKA (reference sequence). CDR3 length equals 14 residues. CDR3 sequence reads: CSARTPSHNYGYTF. DNA for the CDR3: TGCAGTGCTAGAACGCCTTCCCATAACTATGGCTACACCTTC.